Shown below are 10 T cell receptor beta chains from a single sample sequenced in a study of T-cell reconstitution after alpha-beta-depleted transplantation in children. Preparation of the TCRbeta library used unique molecular identifiers. TCRdb reprocessed the PCR reads via MiXCR and lists one record per CDR3 protein. The sample consists of about 110,000 distinct CDR3 sequences, approximately 6.4% of them appearing once. The sample consisted of PBMCs, mostly from graft donor cells, taken 360 days after TCRalphabeta/CD19-depleted stem cell transplant. These receptors were obtained from a male patient aged 2 to 10 who had a stem cell transplant for acute lymphoblastic leukemia, so the T cells may come from the graft donor.

This clonotype was observed a handful of times. The chain has TRBV6-2 or TRBV6-3 and TRBJ1-5; D is possibly TRBD1 (5 bases). The length of the CDR3 is 15 residues. V lost 7 bases to trimming and J lost 0 bases, with 13 bases between them. Germline V gives CDR1 MNHEY, CDR2 SVGEGT. CDR3 residues: CASKQVFNSNQPQHF. The CDR3 DNA reads TGTGCCAGCAAACAGGTCTTTAATAGCAATCAGCCCCAGCATTTT.

This clonotype came up many times. This rearrangement joins TRBV6-1 to TRBJ2-5; TRBD1 or TRBD2 may be the D gene (5 bases each). V was pared by 8 bases and J by 3 bases, with 16 bases between. There are 14 residues in the CDR3. CDR1 and CDR2 (germline): MNHNS, SASEGT. The CDR3 is CASYGPGLEETQYF. The CDR3 coding sequence is TGTGCCAGCTATGGTCCGGGGCTGGAAGAGACCCAGTACTTC.

The sample holds many counts of this clonotype. The chain joins TRBV12-3 or TRBV12-4 to TRBJ2-6, with D possibly TRBD1 on 5 matching bases. This CDR3 has 15 residues. V gave up 2 bases and J gave up 4 bases, with 9 bases separating them. The CDR3 loop is CASSLSTAGANVLTF. The CDR3 DNA reads as TGTGCCAGCAGTTTATCGACAGCCGGGGCCAACGTCCTGACTTTC.

This clonotype was counted ten times or more. The rearrangement uses TRBV24-1 and TRBJ1-2; D is perhaps TRBD1 (6 bases). The CDR3 has 11 amino acids. V was cut by 7 bases and J by 4 bases, with 6 bases left in between. From germline, CDR1 is KGHDR and CDR2 SFDVKD. The DNA of the CDR3 is TGTGCCACCAGGGACAGCTATGGCTACACCTTC. This encodes CATRDSYGYTF.

This clonotype has at least ten counts. V and J are TRBV20-1 and TRBJ2-3; 8 bases are a match to TRBD1. CDR1 is DFQATT and CDR2 is SNEGSKA in the germline V gene (reference sequence). The CDR3 is made up of 14 amino acids. V dropped 6 bases and J dropped 2; count of bases not matched to a gene: 7. The CDR3 DNA follows: TGCAGTGCCCCCCTCAGGGGGCTCACAGATACGCAGTATTTT. Encoded protein: CSAPLRGLTDTQYF.

This chain uses TRBV6-2 or TRBV6-3 with TRBJ1-2, with D unclear. The germline gives CDR1 MNHEY, CDR2 SVGEGT. The CDR3 has 13 residues. The V end was cut by 7 bases, the J end by 5 bases, with 14 bases between. CDR3 bases: TGTGCCAGCACCGGTGGGAGTCCATATGGCTACACCTTC. Translated: CASTGGSPYGYTF.

This clonotype was seen a handful of times. The rearrangement uses TRBV12-3 or TRBV12-4 and TRBJ2-7; 9 nucleotides match TRBD1. The CDR3 is 15 residues long. The J segment lost 4 bases and the V segment lost 4 bases, leaving 8 bases of the junction unmatched. The CDR3 DNA is TGTGCCAGCAGTTCCCAGCGGACAGGGGATTACGAGCAGTACTTC. This gives the protein CASSSQRTGDYEQYF.

This clonotype was detected many times. V gene TRBV6-5 combines with J gene TRBJ1-1; D is possibly TRBD1 (5 bases). With 2 bases removed from V and 3 bases from J, the gap between germline ends came to 10 bases. CDR3 length equals 14 residues. The germline CDR1 and CDR2 sequences are MNHEY and SVGAGI. CDR3 nucleotides: TGTGCCAGCAGTTACGGGACTTCCCACACTGAAGCTTTCTTT. It codes for CASSYGTSHTEAFF.

This clonotype was recorded many times. This rearrangement joins TRBV12-3 or TRBV12-4 to TRBJ2-5, with TRBD1 matching over 10 bases. V dropped 7 bases and J dropped 5; count of bases not matched to a gene: 10. The CDR3 has 15 residues. The CDR3 DNA is TGTGCCAGCACGGACAGGGGGTACGGTACGGAGACCCAGTACTTC. The encoded protein is CASTDRGYGTETQYF.

Only a few counts were recorded for this clonotype. V and J are TRBV6-1 and TRBJ2-5; tentative D call: TRBD1 (6 bases). The CDR3 runs to 15 residues. In germline, CDR1 is MNHNS, CDR2 SASEGT. Trimming shortened V by 7 bases and J by 4 bases, and 19 bases separated the two germline ends. CDR3 sequence (DNA): TGTGCCAGCACCCAGAGGGGGTTAGCGATAGAGACCCAGTACTTC. Translation gives CASTQRGLAIETQYF.